This record looks at one TCR beta chain sequence and its context. The antigen remains undetermined. The data stem from a study of monozygotic twins with inflammatory bowel disease. Study-wide points: Repertoires of patients may have been made more variable by differing immunosuppressive treatments. Repertoire similarity did not differ between concordant and discordant twins, perhaps due to limited power. Clonotype sharing was lower in IBD patients than healthy twins, most markedly with disease activity.

CDR1 and CDR2 (germline): LNHDA, SQIVND (reference sequence). This CDR3 region has 15 residues. The authors ran two nested PCRs of around 15 and 10 cycles on TCRalpha and TCRbeta cDNA. Following a re-call of the 5' RACE reads, TCRdb has one entry per CDR3 protein and lacks DNA. The sample data list more than 300,000 distinct CDR3 sequences. This receptor was identified in a human donor with ulcerative colitis or Crohn's disease, or a healthy co-twin of an affected twin (not recorded which). Sequenced: blood. The chain employs TRBV19 and TRBJ2-7; the D call from TCRdb, TRBD1, cannot be confirmed without DNA. This chain's CDR3 is CASSSSPGGTYEQYF.